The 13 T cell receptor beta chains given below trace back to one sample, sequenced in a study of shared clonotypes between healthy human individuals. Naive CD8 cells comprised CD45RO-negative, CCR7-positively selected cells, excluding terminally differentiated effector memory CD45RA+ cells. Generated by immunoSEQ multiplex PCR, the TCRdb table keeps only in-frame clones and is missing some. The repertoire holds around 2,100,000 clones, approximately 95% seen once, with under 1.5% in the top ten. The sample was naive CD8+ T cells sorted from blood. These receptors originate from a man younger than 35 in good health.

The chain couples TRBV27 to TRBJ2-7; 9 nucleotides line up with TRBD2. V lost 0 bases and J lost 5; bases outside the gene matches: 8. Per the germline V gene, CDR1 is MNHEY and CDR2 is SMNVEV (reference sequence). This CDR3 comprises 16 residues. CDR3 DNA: TGTGCCAGCAGTTTATCCTTCGGGACTAGCCGCAACGAGCAGTACTTC. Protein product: CASSLSFGTSRNEQYF.

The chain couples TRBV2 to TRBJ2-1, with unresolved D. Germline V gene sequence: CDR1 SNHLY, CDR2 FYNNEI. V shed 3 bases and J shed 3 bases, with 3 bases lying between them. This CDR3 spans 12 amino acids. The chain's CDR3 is CASSDNYNEQFF. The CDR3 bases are TGTGCCAGCAGTGACAACTACAATGAGCAGTTCTTC. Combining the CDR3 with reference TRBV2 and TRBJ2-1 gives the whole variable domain EPEVTQTPSHQVTQMGQEVILRCVPISNHLYFYWYRQILGQKVEFLVSFYNNEISEKSEIFDDQFSVERPDGSNFTLKIRSTKLEDSAMYFCASSDNYNEQFFGPGTRLTVL.

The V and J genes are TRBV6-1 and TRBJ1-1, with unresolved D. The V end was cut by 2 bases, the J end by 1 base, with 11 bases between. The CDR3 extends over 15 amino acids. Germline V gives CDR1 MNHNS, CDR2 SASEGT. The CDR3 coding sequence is TGTGCCAGCAGTGAACTAACAGTGCCGAACACTGAAGCTTTCTTT. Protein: CASSELTVPNTEAFF.

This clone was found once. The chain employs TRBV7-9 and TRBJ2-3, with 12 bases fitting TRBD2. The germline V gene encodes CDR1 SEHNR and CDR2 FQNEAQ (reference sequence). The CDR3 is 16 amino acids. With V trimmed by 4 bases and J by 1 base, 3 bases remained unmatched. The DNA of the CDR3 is TGTGCCAGCAGCTCCTGGACTAGCGGGGGCACAGATACGCAGTATTTT. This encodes CASSSWTSGGTDTQYF.

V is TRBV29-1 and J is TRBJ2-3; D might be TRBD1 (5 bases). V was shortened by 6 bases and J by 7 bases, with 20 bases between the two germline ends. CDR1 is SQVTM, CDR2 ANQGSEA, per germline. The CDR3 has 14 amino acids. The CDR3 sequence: CSVLDRDEGNTQYF. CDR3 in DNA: TGCAGCGTGCTAGACAGAGACGAAGGGAATACGCAGTATTTT.

CDR3 nucleotide sequence: TGTGCCAGCAGTTCACCGGGACAGGGGGCGACCGGGGAGCTGTTTTTT. Protein: CASSSPGQGATGELFF. The chain employs TRBV6-5 and TRBJ2-2; 12 bases fit TRBD1. After removal of 4 bases from V and 5 bases from J, the junction contained 5 bases not matched to a gene. The germline V gene has CDR1 MNHEY and CDR2 SVGAGI. The CDR3 loop spans 16 amino acids.

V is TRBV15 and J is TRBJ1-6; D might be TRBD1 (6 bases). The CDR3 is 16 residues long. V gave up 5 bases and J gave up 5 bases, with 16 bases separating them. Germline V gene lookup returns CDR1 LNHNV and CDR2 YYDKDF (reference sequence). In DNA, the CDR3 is TGTGCCACCAGCGGACTTCGGACAGCCGATAATTCACCCCTCCACTTT. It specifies CATSGLRTADNSPLHF.

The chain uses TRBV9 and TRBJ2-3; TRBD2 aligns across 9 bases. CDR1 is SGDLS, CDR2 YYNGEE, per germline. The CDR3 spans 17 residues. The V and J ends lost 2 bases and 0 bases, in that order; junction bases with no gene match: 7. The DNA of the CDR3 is TGTGCCAGCAGCGTCGCTCTAGCGGGGTTAAGCACAGATACGCAGTATTTT. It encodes CASSVALAGLSTDTQYF.

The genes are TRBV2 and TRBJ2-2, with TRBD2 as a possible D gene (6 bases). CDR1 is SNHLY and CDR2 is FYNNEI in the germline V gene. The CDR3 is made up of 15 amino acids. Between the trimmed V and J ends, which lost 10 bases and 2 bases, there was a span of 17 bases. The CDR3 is CATLLRGINTGELFF. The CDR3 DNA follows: TGTGCCACCCTTCTTCGGGGGATTAACACCGGGGAGCTGTTTTTT.

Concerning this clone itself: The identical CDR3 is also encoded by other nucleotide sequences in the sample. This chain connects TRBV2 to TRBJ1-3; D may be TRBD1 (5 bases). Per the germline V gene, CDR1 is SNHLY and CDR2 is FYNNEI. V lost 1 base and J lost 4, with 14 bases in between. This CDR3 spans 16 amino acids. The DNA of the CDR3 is TGTGCCAGCAGTGAAGGAGGGGAAGGGGCGGGAAACACCATATATTTT. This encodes CASSEGGEGAGNTIYF.

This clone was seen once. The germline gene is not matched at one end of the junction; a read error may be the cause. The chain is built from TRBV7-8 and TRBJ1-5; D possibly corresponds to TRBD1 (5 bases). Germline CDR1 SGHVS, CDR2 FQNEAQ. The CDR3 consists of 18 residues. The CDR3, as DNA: TGTGCCAGCAGCCTAGCACAGATCGGGGCTTATAGCAATCAGCCCCAGCATTTT. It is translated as CASSLAQIGAYSNQPQHF.

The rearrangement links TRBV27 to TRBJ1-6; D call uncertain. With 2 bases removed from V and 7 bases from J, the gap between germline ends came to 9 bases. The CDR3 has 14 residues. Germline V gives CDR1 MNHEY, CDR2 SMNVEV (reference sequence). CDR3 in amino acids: CASSLQLANSPLHF. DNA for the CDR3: TGTGCCAGCAGTTTACAGCTGGCCAATTCACCCCTCCACTTT.

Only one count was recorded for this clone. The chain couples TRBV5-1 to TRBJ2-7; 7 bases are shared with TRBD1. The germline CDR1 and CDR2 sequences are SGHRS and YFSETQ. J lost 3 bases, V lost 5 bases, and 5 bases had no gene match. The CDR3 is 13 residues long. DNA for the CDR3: TGCGCCAGCAGTACGTGGACAGGCTACGAGCAGTACTTC. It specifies CASSTWTGYEQYF.